This passage covers 5 T cell receptor beta chains from one sample sequenced in a study of cytomegalovirus exposure and HLA in healthy donors (dated by TCRdb to about 2017). Library creation used the immunoSEQ multiplex PCR assay. TCRdb mirrors the immuneACCESS table, restricted to in-frame sequences. Some clones are absent from its copies; in checked studies, under half trace to an unresolved V gene, and the reason for the others is unknown. The sample table lists 90,000 to 150,000 clones, 70% to 90% of them with a count of one. The ten largest account for under 6.5% of the sample. Sequences were obtained from PBMCs. The receptors were gathered from a woman younger than 30 in good health and CMV-seropositive.

V gene TRBV6-5 combines with J gene TRBJ1-1; D perhaps matches TRBD1 (5 bases). The CDR3 length is 14 residues. Germline loops: CDR1 MNHEY, CDR2 SVGAGI. The V gene lost 0 bases and the J gene lost 2 bases, with 7 bases spanning the gap. This CDR3 reads CASSYSGTNTEAFF. Here the CDR3 DNA reads TGTGCCAGCAGTTACTCTGGGACTAACACTGAAGCTTTCTTT.

The chain carries TRBV30 and TRBJ1-1; a possible D gene is TRBD1 (6 bases). The V gene lost 0 bases and the J gene lost 4 bases, with 12 bases spanning the gap. This CDR3 region has 14 residues. Germline assignment: CDR1 GTSNPN and CDR2 SVGIG (reference sequence). CDR3 amino acids: CAWSVDVGGTEAFF. Here the CDR3 DNA reads TGTGCCTGGAGTGTCGATGTAGGGGGCACTGAAGCTTTCTTT.

This rearrangement joins TRBV18 to TRBJ2-3; D call uncertain. Germline CDR1 is KGHSH and CDR2 is LQKENI. V was clipped by 5 bases and J by 4 bases, with 13 bases between them. The CDR3 covers 14 residues. As DNA, the CDR3 is TGTGCCAGCTCAGAGACTCGGCCCCCAGATACGCAGTATTTT. Protein sequence: CASSETRPPDTQYF.

The genes are TRBV5-1 and TRBJ2-3; D possibly corresponds to TRBD2 (6 bases). The length of the CDR3 is 13 residues. V dropped 2 bases and J dropped 9 bases, with 13 bases sitting between them. CDR1 is SGHRS, CDR2 YFSETQ, per germline. As DNA, the CDR3 is TGCGCCAGCAGCTTACGAACTAGCAGCACGCAGTATTTT. Residues: CASSLRTSSTQYF. Full variable domain (remainder filled in from reference TRBV5-1 and TRBJ2-3): KAGVTQTPRYLIKTRGQQVTLSCSPISGHRSVSWYQQTPGQGLQFLFEYFSETQRNKGNFPGRFSGRQFSNSRSEMNVSTLELGDSALYLCASSLRTSSTQYFGPGTRLTVL.

J is TRBJ2-5 and V is TRBV10-2; 13 bases map to TRBD2. V gave up 6 bases and J gave up 9 bases; unmatched junction bases: 4. CDR1 is WSHSY, CDR2 SAAADI, per germline. The CDR3 has 13 residues. CDR3 sequence (DNA): TGCGCCAGCAGGGCCGGGACTAGCGGGGCCCAGTACTTC. Translated, it gives CASRAGTSGAQYF.